This note documents a single T cell receptor beta chain sequence. These data come from a study of tumor T cells in aggressive B-cell lymphoma. CDR3 length: 13 residues. Per the germline V gene, CDR1 is SGDLS and CDR2 is YYNGEE. Here immunoSEQ multiplex PCR was the method, and the copy in TCRdb shows in-frame clones only, minus some. The sample includes 1,000 to 1,500 clones, around 88% seen only once; the top ten take around 14%. The chain joins TRBV9 to TRBJ2-5; maybe TRBD2 (5 bases). The J call is doubtful: the DNA matches TRBJ2-7 better. The origin of this receptor is an adult with diffuse large B cell lymphoma. Sequenced sample: tumor tissue. The DNA for the CDR3 is TGTGCCAGCAGCGTAGGAGGGAAAAACGAGCAGTACTTC. It codes for CASSVGGKNEQYF.